This TCR beta chain was sequenced in a study of blood T cell repertoires in COVID-19. Looking at the study overall: Italy, Spain and the United States were the sources of the convalescent and acute COVID-19 samples. Sources were T cells, B-cell-depleted T cells, or PBMCs; the material itself was cDNA or gDNA.

Data came from immunoSEQ multiplex PCR; TCRdb stores just in-frame clones and leaves some out. The sample lists more than 200,000 clones; around nine tenths were seen once. This CDR3 comprises 15 residues. Germline V gene lookup returns CDR1 SGDLS and CDR2 YYNGEE. V lost 3 bases, J lost 8 bases, and 8 bases stayed unmatched. Cohorts were determined from participant-reported clinical history. This sequence was found in a man aged 25 to 40 who had recovered from COVID-19. Material: PBMCs or T cells enriched from blood (not recorded which). The V call is TRBV9, the J call TRBJ1-4, with 9 bases identical to TRBD1. The CDR3 region is CASSDLSGTGEKLFF. The CDR3 nucleotides are TGTGCCAGCAGCGACCTTTCCGGGACAGGGGAAAAACTGTTTTTT.